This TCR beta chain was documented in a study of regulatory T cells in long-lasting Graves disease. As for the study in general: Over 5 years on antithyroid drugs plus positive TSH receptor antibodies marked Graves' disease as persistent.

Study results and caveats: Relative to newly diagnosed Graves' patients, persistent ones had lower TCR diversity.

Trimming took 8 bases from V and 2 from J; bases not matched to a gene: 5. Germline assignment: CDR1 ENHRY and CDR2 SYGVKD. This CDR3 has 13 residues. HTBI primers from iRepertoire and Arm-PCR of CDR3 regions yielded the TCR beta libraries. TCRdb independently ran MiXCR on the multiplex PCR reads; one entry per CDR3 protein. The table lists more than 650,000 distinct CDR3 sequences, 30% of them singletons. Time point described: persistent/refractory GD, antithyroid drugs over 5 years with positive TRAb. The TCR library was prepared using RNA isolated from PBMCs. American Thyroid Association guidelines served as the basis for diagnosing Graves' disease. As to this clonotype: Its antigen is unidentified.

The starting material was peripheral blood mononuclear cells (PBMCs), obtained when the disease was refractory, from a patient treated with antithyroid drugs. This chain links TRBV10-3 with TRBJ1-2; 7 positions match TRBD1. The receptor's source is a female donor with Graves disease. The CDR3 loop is CAIQGGSNYGYTF. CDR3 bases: TGTGCCATCCAGGGGGGGAGCAACTATGGCTACACCTTC.